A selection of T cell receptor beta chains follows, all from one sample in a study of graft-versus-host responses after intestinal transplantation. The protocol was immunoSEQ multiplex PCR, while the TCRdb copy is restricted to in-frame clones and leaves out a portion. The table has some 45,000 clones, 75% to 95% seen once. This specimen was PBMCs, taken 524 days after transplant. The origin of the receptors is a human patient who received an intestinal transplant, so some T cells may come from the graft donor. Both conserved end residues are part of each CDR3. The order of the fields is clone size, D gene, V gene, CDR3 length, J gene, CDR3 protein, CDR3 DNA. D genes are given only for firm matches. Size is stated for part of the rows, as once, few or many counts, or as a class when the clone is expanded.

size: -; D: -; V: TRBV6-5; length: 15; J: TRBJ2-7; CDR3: CASSFRRRGLYEQYF; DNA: TGTGCCAGCAGTTTTCGACGGAGGGGGCTCTACGAGCAGTACTTC
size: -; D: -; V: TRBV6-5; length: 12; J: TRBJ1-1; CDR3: CASEGANTEAFF; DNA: TGTGCCAGCGAGGGAGCGAACACTGAAGCTTTCTTT
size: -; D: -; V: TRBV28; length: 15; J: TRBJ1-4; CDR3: CASTRPGTTNEKLFF; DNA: TGTGCCAGCACCCGCCCGGGTACCACTAATGAAAAACTGTTTTTT
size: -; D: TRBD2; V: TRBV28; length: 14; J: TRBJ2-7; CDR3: CASSLVAGTYEQYF; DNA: TGTGCCAGCAGTTTAGTAGCGGGAACCTACGAGCAGTACTTC
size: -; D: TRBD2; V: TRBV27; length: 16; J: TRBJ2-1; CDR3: CASSLSRGRPSNEQFF; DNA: TGTGCCAGCAGTTTATCTCGCGGGAGGCCCTCCAATGAGCAGTTCTTC
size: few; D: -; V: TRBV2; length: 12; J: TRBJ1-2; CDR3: CASSEGPYGYTF; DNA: TGTGCCAGCAGTGAGGGTCCCTATGGCTACACCTTC
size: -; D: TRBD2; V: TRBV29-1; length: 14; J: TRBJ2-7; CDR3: CSVWGTSGRYEQYF; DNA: TGCAGCGTTTGGGGAACTAGCGGGCGGTACGAGCAGTACTTC
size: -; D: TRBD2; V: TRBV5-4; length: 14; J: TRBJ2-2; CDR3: CASSPQAGSEELFF; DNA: TGTGCCAGCAGCCCCCAAGCGGGGTCCGAGGAGCTGTTTTTT
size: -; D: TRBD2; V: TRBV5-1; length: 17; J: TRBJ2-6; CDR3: CASSLELAGSGANVLTF; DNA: TGCGCCAGCAGCTTGGAACTAGCGGGATCTGGGGCCAACGTCCTGACTTTC
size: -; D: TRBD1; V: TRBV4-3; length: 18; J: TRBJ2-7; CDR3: CASSQEFQGGVSSYEQYF; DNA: TGCGCCAGCAGCCAAGAGTTTCAAGGGGGCGTAAGCTCCTACGAGCAGTACTTC
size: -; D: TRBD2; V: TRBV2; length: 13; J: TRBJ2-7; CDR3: CASRVSGTQEQYF; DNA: TGTGCCAGCAGAGTTAGCGGGACCCAGGAGCAGTACTTC
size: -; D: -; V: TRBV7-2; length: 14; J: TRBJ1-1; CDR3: CASSLERRYTEAFF; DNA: TGTGCCAGCAGCTTAGAGAGGAGGTACACTGAAGCTTTCTTT
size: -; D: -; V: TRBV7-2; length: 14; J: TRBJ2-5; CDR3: CASSRGAAQETQYF; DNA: TGTGCCAGCAGCCGGGGGGCAGCACAAGAGACCCAGTACTTC
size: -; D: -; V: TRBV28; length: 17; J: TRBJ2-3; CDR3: CASSLLAFGSGTDTQYF; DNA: TGTGCCAGCAGTTTATTAGCATTTGGGAGCGGGACAGATACGCAGTATTTT
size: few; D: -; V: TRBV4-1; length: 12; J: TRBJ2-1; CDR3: CASSQDYHEQFF; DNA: TGCGCCAGCAGCCAAGATTACCATGAGCAGTTCTTC
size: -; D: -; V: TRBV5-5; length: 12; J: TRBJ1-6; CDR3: CASPTLGSPLHF; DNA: TGTGCCAGCCCCACCCTGGGGTCACCCCTCCACTTT
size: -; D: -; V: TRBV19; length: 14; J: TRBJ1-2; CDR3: CASSMGRMLSGYTF; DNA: TGTGCCAGTAGTATGGGTAGGATGCTCTCGGGCTACACCTTC
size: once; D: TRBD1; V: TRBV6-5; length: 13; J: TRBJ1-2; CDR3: CASSEQGKYGYTF; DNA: TGTGCCAGCAGTGAACAGGGGAAGTATGGCTACACCTTC
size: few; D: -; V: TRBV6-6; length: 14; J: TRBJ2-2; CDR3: CASSGQSNTGELFF; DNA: TGTGCCAGCAGTGGGCAGTCTAACACCGGGGAGCTGTTTTTT
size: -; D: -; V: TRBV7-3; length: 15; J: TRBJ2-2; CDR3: CASSPAGINTGELFF; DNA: TGTGCCAGCAGCCCAGCCGGGATTAACACCGGGGAGCTGTTTTTT
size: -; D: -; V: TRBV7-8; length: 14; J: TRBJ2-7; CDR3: CASSPNEGLYEQYF; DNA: TGTGCCAGCAGCCCAAACGAGGGACTCTACGAGCAGTACTTC
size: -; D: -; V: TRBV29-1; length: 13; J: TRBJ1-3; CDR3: CSVLADSGNTIYF; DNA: TGCAGCGTTTTGGCAGACTCTGGAAACACCATATATTTT
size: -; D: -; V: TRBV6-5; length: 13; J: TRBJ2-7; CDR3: CASGVSEPYEQYF; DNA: TGTGCCAGCGGGGTTAGCGAGCCCTACGAGCAGTACTTC
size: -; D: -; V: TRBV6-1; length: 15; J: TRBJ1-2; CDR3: CASSMQQGEVYGYTF; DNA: TGTGCCAGCAGTATGCAACAAGGGGAAGTCTATGGCTACACCTTC
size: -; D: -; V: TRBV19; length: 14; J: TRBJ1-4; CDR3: CASSNRATNEKLFF; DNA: TGTGCCAGTAGTAATAGAGCAACTAATGAAAAACTGTTTTTT
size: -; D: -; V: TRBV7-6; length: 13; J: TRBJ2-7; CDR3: CASSLARQDEQYF; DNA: TGTGCCAGCAGCTTAGCGAGGCAGGACGAGCAGTACTTC
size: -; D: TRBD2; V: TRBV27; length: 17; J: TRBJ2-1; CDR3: CASSLGPPGLAYNEQFF; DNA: TGTGCCAGCAGTTTAGGGCCGCCGGGACTAGCGTACAATGAGCAGTTCTTC
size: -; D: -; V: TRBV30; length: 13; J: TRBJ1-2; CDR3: CAWSAGQQGGYTF; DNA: TGTGCCTGGAGTGCTGGACAGCAGGGTGGCTACACCTTC